Following are 12 T cell receptor beta chains from one sample sequenced in a study of cytomegalovirus exposure and HLA in healthy donors. The repertoire was sequenced with immunoSEQ multiplex PCR; TCRdb's copy has only in-frame clones and lacks some. The sample includes about 340,000 clones, around 86% of them seen just once. The sequenced sample consisted of PBMCs. All receptors derive from a woman under 30 in good health and CMV-seronegative.

This chain joins TRBV15 and TRBJ2-1; unclear D gene. Germline CDR1 is LNHNV and CDR2 is YYDKDF (reference sequence). The CDR3 is made up of 17 amino acids. The V end was cut by 5 bases, the J end by 0 bases, with 17 bases between. CDR3 in DNA: TGTGCCACCAGCGAAGTGATAGAGGTGGGCTCCTACAATGAGCAGTTCTTC. Its translation is CATSEVIEVGSYNEQFF. Together with reference TRBV15 and TRBJ2-1, the CDR3 gives the full variable domain: DAMVIQNPRYQVTQFGKPVTLSCSQTLNHNVMYWYQQKSSQAPKLLFHYYDKDFNNEADTPDNFQSRRPNTSFCFLDIRSPGLGDTAMYLCATSEVIEVGSYNEQFFGPGTRLTVL.

The chain couples TRBV28 to TRBJ1-2, with 7 bases lining up with TRBD1. From germline, CDR1 is MDHEN and CDR2 SYDVKM. With 6 bases clipped from V and 4 bases from J, the junction kept 11 bases outside the gene matches. CDR3 length: 15 residues. Written as DNA, the CDR3 is TGTGCCAGCAGCAATCTACCGGGACAGTTCTATGGCTACACCTTC. Protein product: CASSNLPGQFYGYTF.

This chain connects TRBV5-1 to TRBJ2-5; D perhaps matches TRBD2 (6 bases). The germline gives CDR1 SGHRS, CDR2 YFSETQ. The CDR3 is 15 amino acids. The V end lost 3 bases, the J end lost 4 bases, and 16 bases lay between the germline ends. CDR3 residues: CASSSPEGAGETQYF. CDR3 DNA: TGCGCCAGCAGCTCTCCGGAGGGTGCAGGAGAGACCCAGTACTTC.

The chain combines TRBV30 with TRBJ2-4, with D possibly matching TRBD1 (6 bases). Germline V gives CDR1 GTSNPN, CDR2 SVGIG (reference sequence). V lost 0 bases to trimming and J lost 9 bases, with 12 bases between them. CDR3 length equals 13 residues. CDR3 nucleotides: TGTGCCTGGAGTGTACAACAGGGATCCATTCAGTACTTC. This gives the protein CAWSVQQGSIQYF. The whole variable domain, filled in from reference TRBV30 and TRBJ2-4, reads SQTIHQWPATLVQPVGSPLSLECTVEGTSNPNLYWYRQAAGRGLQLLFYSVGIGQISSEVPQNLSASRPQDRQFILSSKKLLLSDSGFYLCAWSVQQGSIQYFGAGTRLSVL.

The V and J genes are TRBV6-6 and TRBJ1-3; D unclear. Germline loops: CDR1 MNHNY, CDR2 SVGAGI (reference sequence). The V and J ends lost 2 bases and 0 bases respectively, with 11 bases between them. The CDR3 extends over 16 amino acids. CDR3 bases: TGTGCCAGCAGTTACATCGCCGAGTACTCTGGAAACACCATATATTTT. Amino acid sequence: CASSYIAEYSGNTIYF.

The chain is built from TRBV2 and TRBJ2-1, with 8 bases aligning to TRBD2. The CDR3 covers 15 residues. Trimming took 0 bases from V and 9 from J; bases not matched to a gene: 7. Germline CDR1 and CDR2: SNHLY and FYNNEI. CDR3 loop: CASSEAPGTSSEQFF. The CDR3 DNA is TGTGCCAGCAGTGAAGCCCCCGGGACTAGTAGTGAGCAGTTCTTC.

The V and J genes are TRBV19 and TRBJ2-7, with TRBD1 matching 8 bases. Germline V gene data show CDR1 as LNHDA and CDR2 as SQIVND (reference sequence). Trimming at V came to 3 bases and at J to 2 bases, leaving 0 bases not matched to a gene. There are 13 residues in the CDR3. In nucleotides, the CDR3 is TGTGCCAGTAGTATCAGGGGGCCCTACGAGCAGTACTTC. As protein: CASSIRGPYEQYF.

The V and J genes are TRBV11-2 and TRBJ2-5, with 7 bases lining up with TRBD2. This CDR3 comprises 12 residues. Trimming at V came to 4 bases and at J to 6 bases, leaving 2 bases not matched to a gene. The germline gives CDR1 SGHAT, CDR2 FQNNGV. The CDR3 loop reads CASSWGGKTQYF. CDR3 DNA: TGTGCCAGCAGCTGGGGGGGAAAGACCCAGTACTTC.

This chain connects TRBV28 to TRBJ2-7, with TRBD1 matching 7 bases. With V trimmed by 7 bases and J by 4 bases, 10 bases remained unmatched. Germline CDR1 is MDHEN and CDR2 is SYDVKM. The CDR3 is 14 amino acids. CDR3 nucleotides: TGTGCCAGCACTTTCTCGGACAGGCCGTACGAGCAGTACTTC. Amino acids: CASTFSDRPYEQYF.

The chain carries TRBV19 and TRBJ2-7; 12 bases fit TRBD2. The CDR3 is made up of 15 amino acids. J lost 4 bases, V lost 4 bases, and 5 bases had no gene match. Germline loops: CDR1 LNHDA, CDR2 SQIVND (reference sequence). The CDR3 region is CASSTGLAGGYEQYF. The CDR3 coding sequence is TGTGCCAGTAGTACGGGACTAGCGGGCGGTTACGAGCAGTACTTC. The whole variable domain, remainder taken from reference TRBV19 and TRBJ2-7, is DGGITQSPKYLFRKEGQNVTLSCEQNLNHDAMYWYRQDPGQGLRLIYYSQIVNDFQKGDIAEGYSVSREKKESFPLTVTSAQKNPTAFYLCASSTGLAGGYEQYFGPGTRLTVT.

The chain is built from TRBV5-1 and TRBJ2-1; D may be TRBD1 (6 bases). CDR1 SGHRS and CDR2 YFSETQ come from the germline V gene. The V gene lost 3 bases and the J gene lost 0 bases, with 16 bases spanning the gap. The CDR3 loop spans 17 amino acids. The CDR3 DNA reads as TGCGCCAGCAGCTCCCCGGAACAGGGTAGCTCCTACAATGAGCAGTTCTTC. Protein: CASSSPEQGSSYNEQFF.

This chain uses TRBV19 with TRBJ1-3; no firm D call. V lost 3 bases and J 2 bases, leaving 8 bases between the germline ends. This CDR3 is 14 amino acids long. Germline V gene data show CDR1 as LNHDA and CDR2 as SQIVND (reference sequence). CDR3 coding DNA: TGTGCCAGTAGTATTACGGGAGCTGGAAACACCATATATTTT. It translates to CASSITGAGNTIYF. Full variable domain (outside the CDR3, taken from reference TRBV19 and TRBJ1-3): DGGITQSPKYLFRKEGQNVTLSCEQNLNHDAMYWYRQDPGQGLRLIYYSQIVNDFQKGDIAEGYSVSREKKESFPLTVTSAQKNPTAFYLCASSITGAGNTIYFGEGSWLTVV.